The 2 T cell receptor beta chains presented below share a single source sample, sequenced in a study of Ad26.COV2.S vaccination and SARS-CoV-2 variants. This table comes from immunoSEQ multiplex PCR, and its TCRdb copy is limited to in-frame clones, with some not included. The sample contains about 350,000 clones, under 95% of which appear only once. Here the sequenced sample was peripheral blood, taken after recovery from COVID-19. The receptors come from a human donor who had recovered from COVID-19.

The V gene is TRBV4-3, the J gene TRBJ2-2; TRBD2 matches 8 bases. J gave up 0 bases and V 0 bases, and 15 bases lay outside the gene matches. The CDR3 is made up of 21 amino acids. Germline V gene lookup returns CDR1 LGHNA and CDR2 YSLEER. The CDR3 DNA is TGCGCCAGCAGCCAAGAGTTTTTTTTAGCGGGGAAAGCTGCGAACACCGGGGAGCTGTTTTTT. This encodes CASSQEFFLAGKAANTGELFF.

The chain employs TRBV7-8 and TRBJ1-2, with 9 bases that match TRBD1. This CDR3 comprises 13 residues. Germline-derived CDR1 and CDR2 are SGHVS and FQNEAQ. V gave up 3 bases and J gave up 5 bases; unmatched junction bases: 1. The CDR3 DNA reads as TGTGCCAGCAGCTTGGGGACAGGGTATGGCTACACCTTC. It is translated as CASSLGTGYGYTF.